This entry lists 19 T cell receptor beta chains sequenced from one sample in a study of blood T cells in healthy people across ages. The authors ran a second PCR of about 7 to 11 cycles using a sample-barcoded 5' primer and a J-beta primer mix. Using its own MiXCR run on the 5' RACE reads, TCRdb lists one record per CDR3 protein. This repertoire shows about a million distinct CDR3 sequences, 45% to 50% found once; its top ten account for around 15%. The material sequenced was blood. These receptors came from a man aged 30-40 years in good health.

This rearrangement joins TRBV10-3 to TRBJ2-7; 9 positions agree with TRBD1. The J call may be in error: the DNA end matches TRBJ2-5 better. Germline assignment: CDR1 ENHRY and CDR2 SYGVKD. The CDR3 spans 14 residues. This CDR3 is CAISNTGGSETQYF. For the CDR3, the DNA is TGTGCCATCAGTAACACAGGGGGCTCAGAGACCCAGTACTTC.

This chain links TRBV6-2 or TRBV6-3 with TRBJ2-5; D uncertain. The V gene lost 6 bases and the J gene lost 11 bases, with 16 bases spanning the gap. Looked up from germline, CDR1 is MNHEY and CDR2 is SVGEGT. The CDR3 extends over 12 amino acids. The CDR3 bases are TGTGCCAGCAGCTCACAGACTTGTGAGCAGTACTTC. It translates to CASSSQTCEQYF.

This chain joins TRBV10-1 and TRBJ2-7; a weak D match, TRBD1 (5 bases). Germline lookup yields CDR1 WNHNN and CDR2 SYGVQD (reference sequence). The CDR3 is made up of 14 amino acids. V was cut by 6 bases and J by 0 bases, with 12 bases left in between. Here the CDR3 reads CASRLQQDSYEQYF. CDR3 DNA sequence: TGCGCCAGCAGACTCCAACAGGACTCCTACGAGCAGTACTTC.

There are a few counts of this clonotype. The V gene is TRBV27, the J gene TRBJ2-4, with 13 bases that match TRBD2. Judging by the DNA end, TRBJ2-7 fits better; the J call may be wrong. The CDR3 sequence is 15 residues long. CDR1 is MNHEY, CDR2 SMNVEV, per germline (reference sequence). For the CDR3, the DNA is TGTGCCAGCAGTGCCCGACTAGCGGGGGGATTCGAGCAGTACTTC. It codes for CASSARLAGGFEQYF.

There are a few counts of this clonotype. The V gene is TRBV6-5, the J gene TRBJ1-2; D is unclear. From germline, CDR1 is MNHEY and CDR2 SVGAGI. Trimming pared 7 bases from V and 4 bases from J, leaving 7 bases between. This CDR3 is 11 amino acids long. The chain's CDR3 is CASTRGYGYTF. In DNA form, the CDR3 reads TGTGCCAGCACCCGGGGCTATGGCTACACCTTC.

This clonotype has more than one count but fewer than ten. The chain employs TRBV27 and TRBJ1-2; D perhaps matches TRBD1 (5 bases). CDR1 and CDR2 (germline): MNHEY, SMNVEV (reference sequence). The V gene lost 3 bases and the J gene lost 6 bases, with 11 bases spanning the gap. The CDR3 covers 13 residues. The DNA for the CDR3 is TGTGCCAGCAGTTTTCGACAGATAAATGGCTACACCTTC. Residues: CASSFRQINGYTF.

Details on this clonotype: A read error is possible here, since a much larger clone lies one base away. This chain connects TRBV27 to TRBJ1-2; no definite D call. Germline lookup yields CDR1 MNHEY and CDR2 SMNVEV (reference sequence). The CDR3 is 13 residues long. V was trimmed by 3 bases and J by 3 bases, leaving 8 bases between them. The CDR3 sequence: CASSFGIDYGYTF. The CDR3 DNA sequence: TGTGCCAGCAGTTTCGGCATAGACTATGGCTACACCTTC.

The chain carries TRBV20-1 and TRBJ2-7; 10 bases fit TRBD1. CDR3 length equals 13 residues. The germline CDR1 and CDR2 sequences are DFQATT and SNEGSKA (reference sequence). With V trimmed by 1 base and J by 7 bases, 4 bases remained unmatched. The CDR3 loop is CSARGQGAQEQYF. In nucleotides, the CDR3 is TGCAGTGCTAGAGGACAGGGGGCGCAAGAGCAGTACTTC.

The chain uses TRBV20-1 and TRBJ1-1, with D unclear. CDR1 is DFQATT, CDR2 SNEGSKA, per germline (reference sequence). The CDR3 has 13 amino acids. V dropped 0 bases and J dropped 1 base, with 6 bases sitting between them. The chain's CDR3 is CSARDSGNTEAFF. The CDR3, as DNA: TGCAGTGCTAGAGATTCCGGGAACACTGAAGCTTTCTTT.

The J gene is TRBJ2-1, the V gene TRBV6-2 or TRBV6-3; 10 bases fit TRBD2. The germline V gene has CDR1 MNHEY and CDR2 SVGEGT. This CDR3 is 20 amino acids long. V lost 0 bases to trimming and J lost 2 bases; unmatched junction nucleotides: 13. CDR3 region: CASSYSEEGSGGATYNEQFF. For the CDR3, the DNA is TGTGCCAGCAGTTACTCAGAGGAGGGAAGCGGGGGGGCTACCTACAATGAGCAGTTCTTC.

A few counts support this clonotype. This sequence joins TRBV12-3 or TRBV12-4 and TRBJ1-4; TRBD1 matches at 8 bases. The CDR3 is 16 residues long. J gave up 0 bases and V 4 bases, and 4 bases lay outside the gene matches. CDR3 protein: CASSSGTGTTNEKLFF. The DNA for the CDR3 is TGTGCCAGCAGTTCGGGGACAGGTACAACTAATGAAAAACTGTTTTTT.

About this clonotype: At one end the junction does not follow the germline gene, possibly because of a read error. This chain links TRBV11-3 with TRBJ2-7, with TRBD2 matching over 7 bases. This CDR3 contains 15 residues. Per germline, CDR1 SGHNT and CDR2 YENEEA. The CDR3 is CAGSPGRGFTYEQYF. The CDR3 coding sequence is TGTGCCGGCAGCCCCGGGCGGGGGTTCACCTACGAGCAGTACTTC.

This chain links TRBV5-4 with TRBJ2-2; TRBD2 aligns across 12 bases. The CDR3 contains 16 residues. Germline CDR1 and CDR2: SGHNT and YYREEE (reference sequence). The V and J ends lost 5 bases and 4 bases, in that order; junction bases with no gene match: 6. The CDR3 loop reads CASSSSGGALTGELFF. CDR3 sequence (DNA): TGTGCCAGCAGTTCTAGCGGGGGGGCGCTCACCGGGGAGCTGTTTTTT.

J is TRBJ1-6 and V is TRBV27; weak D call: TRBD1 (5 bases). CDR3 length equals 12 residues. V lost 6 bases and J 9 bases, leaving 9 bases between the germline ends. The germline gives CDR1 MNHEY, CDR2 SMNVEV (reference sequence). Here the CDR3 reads CASRSQGSPLHF. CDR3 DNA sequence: TGTGCCAGCAGGTCGCAGGGTTCACCCCTCCACTTT.

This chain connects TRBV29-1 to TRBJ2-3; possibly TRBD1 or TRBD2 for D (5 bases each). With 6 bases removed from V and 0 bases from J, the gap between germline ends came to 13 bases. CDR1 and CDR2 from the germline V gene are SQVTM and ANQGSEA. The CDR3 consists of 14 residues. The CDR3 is CSVGDVQSTDTQYF. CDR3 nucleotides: TGCAGCGTAGGGGACGTTCAGAGCACAGATACGCAGTATTTT.

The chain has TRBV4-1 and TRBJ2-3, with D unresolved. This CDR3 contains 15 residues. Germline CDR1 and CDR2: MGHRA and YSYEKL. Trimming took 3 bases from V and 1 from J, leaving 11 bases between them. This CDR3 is CASSQTGRGTDTQYF. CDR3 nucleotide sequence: TGCGCCAGCAGCCAGACCGGGCGAGGCACAGATACGCAGTATTTT.

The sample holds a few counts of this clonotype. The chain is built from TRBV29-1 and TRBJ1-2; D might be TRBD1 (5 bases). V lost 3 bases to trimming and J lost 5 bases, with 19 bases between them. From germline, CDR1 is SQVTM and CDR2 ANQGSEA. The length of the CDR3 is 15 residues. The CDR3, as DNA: TGCAGCGTTGAGGCAGGGAGCTCATCGAGTTATGGCTACACCTTC. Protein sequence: CSVEAGSSSSYGYTF.

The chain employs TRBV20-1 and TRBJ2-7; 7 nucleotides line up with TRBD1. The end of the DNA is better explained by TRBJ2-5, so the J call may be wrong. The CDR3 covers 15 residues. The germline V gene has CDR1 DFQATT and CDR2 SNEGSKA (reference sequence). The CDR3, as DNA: TGCAGTGCTAGAGGCCGGGACAGAGAATTAGGGACCCAGTACTTC. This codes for CSARGRDRELGTQYF.

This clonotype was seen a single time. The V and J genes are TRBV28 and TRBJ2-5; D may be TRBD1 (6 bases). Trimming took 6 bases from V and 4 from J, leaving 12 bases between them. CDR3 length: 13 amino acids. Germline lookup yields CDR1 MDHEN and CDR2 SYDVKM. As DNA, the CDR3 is TGTGCCAGCAGCCAACAGGGAATAGAGACCCAGTACTTC. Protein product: CASSQQGIETQYF.